This entry is about one TCR beta chain. Its cognate antigen is unknown. This sample is part of a study of cytomegalovirus exposure and HLA in healthy donors. Study context: Researchers previously reported finding about 110 million unique TCR beta sequences from about 200 million T cells. Whole-study results and caveats: CMV antigen specificity of a few CMV-associated chains was confirmed in vitro. Reports described diagnosis of cytomegalovirus status by the classifier as highly specific and sensitive.

Trimming cost V 3 bases and J 7 bases, with 10 bases left between them. From germline, CDR1 is LNHDA and CDR2 SQIVND (reference sequence). The CDR3 consists of 14 residues. The PCR had 60 Vbeta and 13 Jbeta primers. Produced via immunoSEQ multiplex PCR; TCRdb's table is partial and in-frame only. The table records 55,000 to 70,000 clones, 60% to 75% of them present only once. Donors sampled were nominally healthy, though unrecorded immune exposures were likely. The material sequenced was PBMCs. The TCR originated in a woman aged 60-70 years in good health and CMV-seropositive. This rearrangement joins TRBV19 to TRBJ1-6; tentative D call: TRBD1 (6 bases). The chain's CDR3 is CASSINRENSPLHF. CDR3 DNA: TGTGCCAGTAGTATTAACAGGGAGAATTCACCCCTCCACTTT.